The 3 T cell receptor beta chains listed next were all sequenced from one sample in a study of blood T cell repertoires in COVID-19. The assay was immunoSEQ multiplex PCR, and TCRdb's table has in-frame clones only and misses some. The table records around 200,000 clones, around 90% of them present only once. The specimen sequenced was PBMCs or T cells enriched from blood (not recorded which). The receptors derive from a man between 25 and 39 years old who had recovered from COVID-19.

The chain employs TRBV27 and TRBJ2-3, with a tentative D call TRBD2 (6 bases). Germline lookup yields CDR1 MNHEY and CDR2 SMNVEV (reference sequence). The CDR3 has 14 amino acids. The V and J ends lost 5 bases and 1 base respectively, with 10 bases between them. CDR3 loop: CASSGPGGTDTQYF. The CDR3, as DNA: TGTGCCAGCAGTGGCCCGGGGGGCACAGATACGCAGTATTTT.

This clone occurred a few times. The chain has TRBV24-1 and TRBJ2-2, with D possibly being TRBD2 (5 bases). CDR3 length equals 15 residues. CDR1 is KGHDR, CDR2 SFDVKD, per germline. Trimming removed 7 bases from V and 4 bases from J, with 15 bases in between. The CDR3 spells CATSDINSGTGELFF. In nucleotides, the CDR3 is TGTGCCACCAGCGACATCAACAGCGGCACCGGGGAGCTGTTTTTT.

The rearrangement joins TRBV4-2 to TRBJ1-1, with 9 bases matching TRBD1. Trimming cost V 4 bases and J 7 bases; bases outside gene matches: 7. The CDR3 is made up of 14 amino acids. CDR1 is LGHNA, CDR2 YNFKEQ, per germline. The CDR3 nucleotides read TGTGCCAGCAGCCTCCGGGACAGGGCTGATGAAGCTTTCTTT. As protein: CASSLRDRADEAFF.